The rows below give T cell receptor beta chains drawn from one sample of a study of shared clonotypes between healthy human individuals. Profiled with immunoSEQ multiplex PCR; TCRdb holds only in-frame clones, not every one. The profile shows a few hundred thousand clones, around 80% of them singletons. The sample taken for sequencing was PBMCs. The receptors originated from a woman in her 40s in good health. Some clones in this sample may be carry-over from other donors' samples. Each CDR3 is given with its conserved first and last residue. D genes are given only for firm matches. Not every row has a clone size; where given, it reads once, few, many or a size class.

NA	TRBD1	TRBV4-1	TRBJ1-1	TGCGCCAGCAGCCCGAGGGACAGGTCTTACACTGAAGCTTTCTTT	CASSPRDRSYTEAFF
once	TRBD2	TRBV19	TRBJ2-5	TGTGCCAGTAGTATTGGACTAGCGTTCGGGACCCAGTACTTC	CASSIGLAFGTQYF
many	NA	TRBV6-5	TRBJ2-7	TGTGCCAGCAGTGACAAGGGGTCCCCCTCCGAGCAGTACTTC	CASSDKGSPSEQYF
NA	TRBD2	TRBV7-6	TRBJ2-1	TGTGCCAGCACCCTAGGTAGCCTAGCGGGAGAGCAGTTCTTC	CASTLGSLAGEQFF
NA	TRBD1	TRBV28	TRBJ2-7	TGTGCCAGCAGTCAAATGGGTGGGACAGGGGGGAACTACGAGCAGTACTTC	CASSQMGGTGGNYEQYF
NA	NA	TRBV18	TRBJ2-5	TGTGCCAGCTCACATGAGACCCAGTACTTC	CASSHETQYF
once	TRBD2	TRBV7-8	TRBJ2-1	TGTGCCAGCAGCTTTAATCGACTAGCGGGGGACAATGAGCAGTTCTTC	CASSFNRLAGDNEQFF
NA	NA	TRBV6-6	TRBJ1-5	TGTGCCAGCAGTTACTCCCTATCGCTAAAGGCGGCCCAGCATTTT	CASSYSLSLKAAQHF
few	NA	TRBV6-5	TRBJ2-6	TGTGCCAGCAGTTATCAACAGGACTCTGGGGCCAACGTCCTGACTTTC	CASSYQQDSGANVLTF
NA	NA	TRBV7-2	TRBJ2-2	TGTGCCAGCAGCTCAGAGGACAGTGTGGTAATCGGGGAGCTGTTTTTT	CASSSEDSVVIGELFF
NA	NA	TRBV7-9	TRBJ2-3	TGTGCCAGCAGCTTAGAGGCAGTTGATCCGACAGATACGCAGTATTTT	CASSLEAVDPTDTQYF
NA	NA	TRBV28	TRBJ2-7	TGTGCCAGCAGTTTCCCCCAGGGCTACGAGCAGTACTTC	CASSFPQGYEQYF
few	NA	TRBV5-6	TRBJ2-7	TGTGCCAGCAGCTTGCGGGGCCCAAAGTACTTC	CASSLRGPKYF
few	TRBD2	TRBV4-2	TRBJ2-3	TGTGCCAGCAGCCAAGATTGGACTAGCGGAGCAGATACGCAGTATTTT	CASSQDWTSGADTQYF
NA	NA	TRBV14	TRBJ2-7	TGTGCCAGCAGCCAAGTATCCCCCACCCTGGGACACTTCGAGCAGTACTTC	CASSQVSPTLGHFEQYF
NA	NA	TRBV5-1	TRBJ1-1	TGCGCCAGCAGCTTGATGGGGGAAGGAGCTGAAGCTTTCTTT	CASSLMGEGAEAFF
few	NA	TRBV7-2	TRBJ2-3	TGTGCCAGCAGCCCACCGACAGATTCAGATACGCAGTATTTT	CASSPPTDSDTQYF
few	NA	TRBV6-1	TRBJ1-2	TGTGCCAGCAAACGGAACGGTAACTATGGCTACACCTTC	CASKRNGNYGYTF
few	NA	TRBV2	TRBJ1-2	TGTGCCAGCAGTAGGGCTCGGATATACTATGGCTACACCTTC	CASSRARIYYGYTF
NA	NA	TRBV7-8	TRBJ1-5	TGTGCCAGCAGCTTAGGGTACAGGGAAGATTTTAGCAATCAGCCCCAGCATTTT	CASSLGYREDFSNQPQHF
few	NA	TRBV30	TRBJ1-1	TGTGCCTGGAAGTATTTGATGAACACTGAAGCTTTCTTT	CAWKYLMNTEAFF
NA	TRBD2	TRBV29-1	TRBJ2-1	TGCAGCGTTGAAGATCTAGCGGGAGAGTCCTACAATGAGCAGTTCTTC	CSVEDLAGESYNEQFF
NA	NA	TRBV19	TRBJ1-1	TGTGCCAGTAGCTTAACGGTGAACACTGAAGCTTTCTTT	CASSLTVNTEAFF
NA	NA	TRBV6-5	TRBJ2-1	TGTGCCAGCAGTCACCCTAGGAGCTCCTACAATGAGCAGTTCTTC	CASSHPRSSYNEQFF